The 16 T cell receptor beta chains listed next were all sequenced from one sample in a study of beta chain features in type 1 diabetes. As every portion of the isolated RNA was reverse transcribed, the sequencing read expressed TCRB transcripts. Sequenced by immunoSEQ multiplex PCR; TCRdb stores in-frame clones only, minus some. The sample includes 50,000 to 65,000 clones, under 45% seen only once; the top ten take 1.4% to 1.5%. Study results and caveats: A moderate, significant TCRB CDR3 shortening appeared in type 1 diabetes across four CD4+ subsets.

Their cognate antigens are unknown. Sequencing was done on a sample of Tregs from blood. The receptors here all came from a man aged 25-45 years with type 1 diabetes.

A few counts support this clone. This chain connects TRBV6-1 to TRBJ1-5, with 8 bases lining up with TRBD1. From germline, CDR1 is MNHNS and CDR2 SASEGT. Trimming took 6 bases from V and 3 from J; bases not matched to a gene: 7. This CDR3 has 15 amino acids. The CDR3 is CASRKNRGDNQPQHF. CDR3 in DNA: TGTGCCAGCAGAAAGAACAGGGGGGACAATCAGCCCCAGCATTTT.

The chain combines TRBV4-1 with TRBJ2-1; TRBD2 aligns across 8 bases. This CDR3 is built from 17 residues. Germline V gives CDR1 MGHRA, CDR2 YSYEKL. The V gene end was trimmed by 0 bases and the J gene end by 3 bases; junction bases not matched to a gene: 7. CDR3 bases: TGCGCCAGCAGCCAAGATAGGGCGGGAGGAAGCTACAATGAGCAGTTCTTC. It yields the protein CASSQDRAGGSYNEQFF.

V is TRBV19 and J is TRBJ2-2; D may be TRBD1 (6 bases). The CDR3 contains 13 residues. Per the germline V gene, CDR1 is LNHDA and CDR2 is SQIVND (reference sequence). Deletions cut 5 bases from V and 7 bases from J, with 11 bases between. The CDR3 here is CASSAGQRGELFF. In DNA form, the CDR3 reads TGTGCCAGTAGTGCCGGACAGCGCGGGGAGCTGTTTTTT.

This clone is judged medium-sized (0.01 to 0.1%). The rearrangement uses TRBV28 and TRBJ1-4; D is perhaps TRBD1 (6 bases). CDR1 and CDR2 (germline): MDHEN, SYDVKM. The CDR3 contains 18 residues. V dropped 3 bases and J dropped 4 bases, with 21 bases sitting between them. This CDR3 is CASSLGSTGASSNEKLFF. The CDR3 nucleotides are TGTGCCAGCAGTTTGGGGTCGACAGGCGCCTCGAGTAATGAAAAACTGTTTTTT. Supplemented by reference TRBV28 and TRBJ1-4, the full variable domain reads DVKVTQSSRYLVKRTGEKVFLECVQDMDHENMFWYRQDPGLGLRLIYFSYDVKMKEKGDIPEGYSVSREKKERFSLILESASTNQTSMYLCASSLGSTGASSNEKLFFGSGTQLSVL.

This clone was picked up one time. The V call is TRBV7-2, the J call TRBJ1-4; a possible D gene is TRBD1 (5 bases). CDR1 is SGHTA and CDR2 is FQGNSA in the germline V gene. V lost 0 bases to trimming and J lost 0 bases, with 11 bases between them. This CDR3 comprises 17 residues. Written as DNA, the CDR3 is TGTGCCAGCAGCTTAGCGTCGCGGGGCACAACTAATGAAAAACTGTTTTTT. It codes for CASSLASRGTTNEKLFF.

The genes are TRBV14 and TRBJ2-1; TRBD2 matches at 8 bases. CDR1 is SGHDN, CDR2 FVKESK, per germline. The CDR3 spans 15 residues. The ends lost 0 bases at V and 9 bases at J; junction bases unmatched: 7. CDR3 in DNA: TGTGCCAGCAGCCAAGATCATTTCCGGGAGGGTGAGCAGTTCTTC. As protein: CASSQDHFREGEQFF.

This clone was picked up a small number of times. V gene TRBV29-1 combines with J gene TRBJ2-5; D is possibly TRBD2 (6 bases). The CDR3 is 14 residues long. V was pared by 6 bases and J by 3 bases, with 17 bases between. Germline-derived CDR1 and CDR2 are SQVTM and ANQGSEA. This CDR3 is CSVEVPGLKETQYF. CDR3 nucleotides: TGCAGCGTCGAGGTTCCGGGACTCAAAGAGACCCAGTACTTC.

This clone has more than one count but fewer than ten. The chain employs TRBV28 and TRBJ1-2, with 7 nucleotides matching TRBD1. In germline, CDR1 is MDHEN, CDR2 SYDVKM. CDR3 size: 14 residues. V trimming: 2 bases; J trimming: 8 bases; junction bases outside the gene matches: 8. The CDR3 region is CASSLNRGGSGYTF. CDR3 DNA sequence: TGTGCCAGCAGTTTAAACAGGGGTGGTTCGGGCTACACCTTC.

The J gene is TRBJ1-1, the V gene TRBV6-6; D is ambiguous. V dropped 0 bases and J dropped 1 base, with 6 bases sitting between them. The CDR3 totals 14 residues. CDR1 MNHNY and CDR2 SVGAGI come from the germline V gene (reference sequence). The CDR3 DNA sequence: TGTGCCAGCAGTTACTCCGGAGAGAACACTGAAGCTTTCTTT. It encodes CASSYSGENTEAFF.

The CDR3 sequence: CAWSPPPSGASYNEQFF. The CDR3 DNA is TGTGCCTGGAGTCCCCCTCCTAGCGGGGCCTCCTACAATGAGCAGTTCTTC. The chain uses TRBV30 and TRBJ2-1; TRBD2 matches at 9 bases. Germline lookup yields CDR1 GTSNPN and CDR2 SVGIG (reference sequence). V lost 2 bases and J lost 0; bases outside the gene matches: 8. This CDR3 is 17 amino acids long.

This clone showed up just a few times. This sequence joins TRBV6-1 and TRBJ1-3; D gene ambiguous. The germline gives CDR1 MNHNS, CDR2 SASEGT. The germline V and J ends were trimmed by 7 bases and 1 base, with 5 bases remaining between them. There are 12 residues in the CDR3. CDR3: CASTGSGNTIYF. For the CDR3, the DNA is TGTGCCAGCACGGGGTCTGGAAACACCATATATTTT.

This clone has just a few counts. J is TRBJ2-4 and V is TRBV7-8, with 7 bases lining up with TRBD2. Germline CDR1 SGHVS, CDR2 FQNEAQ. J was trimmed by 1 base and V by 5 bases; bases with no gene match: 11. The CDR3 covers 17 residues. The CDR3 protein is CASSTNRDGRAKNIQYF. The CDR3 DNA sequence: TGTGCCAGCAGCACGAACCGGGACGGGAGGGCCAAAAACATTCAGTACTTC.

The CDR3 DNA reads as TGTGCCAGCAGCGCGACTAGCGGGAGTTGGCAAGAGCAGTACTTC. The encoded protein is CASSATSGSWQEQYF. The gene calls are TRBV7-2 and TRBJ2-7; the match to TRBD2 covers 12 bases. Per germline, CDR1 SGHTA and CDR2 FQGNSA. With V trimmed by 5 bases and J by 7 bases, 9 bases remained unmatched. The CDR3 is 15 amino acids.

The rearrangement joins TRBV6-1 to TRBJ2-5; 7 bases match TRBD1. The CDR3 consists of 16 residues. Germline CDR1 reads MNHNS; CDR2 reads SASEGT. The V segment lost 4 bases and the J segment 5 bases; nucleotides outside the gene matches: 13. CDR3 DNA sequence: TGTGCCAGCAGTGCAGGGACAGCTATATCCATGGAGACCCAGTACTTC. Amino acid sequence: CASSAGTAISMETQYF.

This clone was seen a few times. The gene calls are TRBV7-3 and TRBJ2-5, with D tentatively TRBD2 (5 bases). Trimming took off 4 bases at V and 3 bases at J, with 9 bases between the two ends. The CDR3 is made up of 13 amino acids. Germline V gene data show CDR1 as SGHTA and CDR2 as FQGTGA. The CDR3 is CASSSTGKETQYF. The CDR3, as DNA: TGTGCCAGCAGCTCGACGGGAAAAGAGACCCAGTACTTC.

This clone was recorded only once. The gene calls are TRBV7-3 and TRBJ2-3; TRBD2 matches at 7 bases. Unmatched junction bases numbered 4, after V lost 4 bases and J lost 3 bases. The CDR3 is 14 residues long. Germline values: CDR1 SGHTA, CDR2 FQGTGA. The CDR3 DNA sequence: TGTGCCAGCAGCTCCCCGGGACTAACAGATACGCAGTATTTT. Translating gives CASSSPGLTDTQYF.